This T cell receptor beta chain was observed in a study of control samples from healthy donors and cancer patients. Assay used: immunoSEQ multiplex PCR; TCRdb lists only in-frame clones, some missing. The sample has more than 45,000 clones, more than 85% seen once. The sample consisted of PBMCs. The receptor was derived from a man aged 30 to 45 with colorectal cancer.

The DNA of the CDR3 is TGTGCCAGCAGCCAAGATAGTGGGGGCACAGATACGCAGTATTTT. It translates to CASSQDSGGTDTQYF. V is TRBV3-1 (or the pseudogene TRBV3-2) and J is TRBJ2-3; D remains ambiguous. In germline, CDR1 is LGHDT, CDR2 YNNKEL (reference sequence). This CDR3 spans 15 amino acids. Trimming left V 0 bases short and J 1 base short, with 8 bases between.